This record looks at one T cell receptor beta chain sequence and its context. The antigen remains undetermined. This sample was included in a study of T cell responses to AZD1222 COVID-19 vaccine. General study findings and limits: CD4 TCRs associated with vaccination spanned spike, dominating at 160-218 and 743-854. Of the AZD1222 recipients, only six or seven were seropositive at baseline.

V shed 4 bases and J shed 7 bases, with 11 bases lying between them. The CDR3 is made up of 13 amino acids. Germline-derived CDR1 and CDR2 are LGHDT and YNNKEL (reference sequence). Repertoires were generated with immunoSEQ multiplex PCR, while TCRdb's copy carries only in-frame clones and drops some. The sample includes about 130,000 clones, roughly 90% of them seen just once. The receptor comes from an adult who received the AZD1222 COVID-19 vaccine. The V and J genes are TRBV3-1 (or the pseudogene TRBV3-2) and TRBJ1-5, with no clear D. The specimen was peripheral blood, collected 28 days after the second AZD1222 dose. CDR3 loop: CASSPDAVQPQHF. In DNA form, the CDR3 reads TGTGCCAGCAGCCCGGACGCAGTGCAGCCCCAGCATTTT.